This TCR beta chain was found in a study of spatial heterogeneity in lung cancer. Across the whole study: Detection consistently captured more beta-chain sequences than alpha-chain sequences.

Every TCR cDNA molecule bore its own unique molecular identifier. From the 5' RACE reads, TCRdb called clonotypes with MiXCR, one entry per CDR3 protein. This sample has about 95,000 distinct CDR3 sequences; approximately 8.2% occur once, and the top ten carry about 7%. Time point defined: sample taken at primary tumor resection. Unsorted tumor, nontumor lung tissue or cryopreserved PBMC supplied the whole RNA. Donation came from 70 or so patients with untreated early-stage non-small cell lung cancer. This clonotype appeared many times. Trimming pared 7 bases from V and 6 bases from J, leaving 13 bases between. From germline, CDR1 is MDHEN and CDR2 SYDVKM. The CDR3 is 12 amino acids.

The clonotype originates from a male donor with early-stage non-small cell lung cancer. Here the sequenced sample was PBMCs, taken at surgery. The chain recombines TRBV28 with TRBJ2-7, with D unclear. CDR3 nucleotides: TGTGCCAGCACCGAAGCGACGCGCGAGCAGTACTTC. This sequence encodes CASTEATREQYF.